The 23 T cell receptor beta chains given below trace back to one sample, sequenced in a study of shared clonotypes between healthy human individuals. Assay: immunoSEQ multiplex PCR; the TCRdb copy retains only in-frame clones and omits some. The table includes about 380,000 clones, 96% detected once. Sample: memory CD8+ T cells sorted from blood. Subset meaning: CD45RO+ cells pooled with CCR7-negative TemRA cells. Every receptor here comes from a man aged 30 to 45 in good health.

The chain links TRBV5-4 to TRBJ2-7; the D gene could be TRBD1 or TRBD2 (5 bases each). This CDR3 is 16 amino acids long. V lost 3 bases and J lost 2, with 18 bases in between. The germline CDR1 and CDR2 sequences are SGHNT and YYREEE (reference sequence). In DNA, the CDR3 is TGTGCCAGCAGCTCGGGGACGCCCAGTTCCACCTACGAGCAGTACTTC. It specifies CASSSGTPSSTYEQYF.

This clone is a singleton in its sample. The rearrangement joins TRBV5-1 to TRBJ2-2; 7 nucleotides match TRBD2. The CDR3 has 16 amino acids. V shed 4 bases and J 2 bases; nucleotides not matched to a gene: 8. CDR1 is SGHRS and CDR2 is YFSETQ in the germline V gene. For the CDR3, the DNA is TGCGCCAGCAGCAGAGGAGCGGGAACTAACACCGGGGAGCTGTTTTTT. Amino acid sequence: CASSRGAGTNTGELFF.

This sequence joins TRBV9 and TRBJ2-3, with TRBD2 identical over 10 bases. CDR3 length: 15 amino acids. The J segment lost 7 bases and the V segment lost 0 bases, leaving 5 bases of the junction unmatched. Per the germline V gene, CDR1 is SGDLS and CDR2 is YYNGEE. CDR3 DNA: TGTGCCAGCAGCGTAGAGGTAGCGGGAGGCCATACGCAGTATTTT. This codes for CASSVEVAGGHTQYF.

CDR3 in amino acids: CASSHSGLAGEDTQYF. CDR3 sequence (DNA): TGCGCCAGCAGCCACTCGGGACTAGCGGGAGAAGATACGCAGTATTTT. The gene calls are TRBV4-1 and TRBJ2-3, with 14 bases matching TRBD2. There are 16 residues in the CDR3. CDR1 and CDR2 from the germline V gene are MGHRA and YSYEKL. The V and J ends lost 3 bases and 5 bases, in that order; junction bases with no gene match: 4.

The rearrangement joins TRBV27 to TRBJ1-1, with D hard to call. With 7 bases removed from V and 5 bases from J, the gap between germline ends came to 14 bases. The CDR3 has 13 amino acids. The germline V gene has CDR1 MNHEY and CDR2 SMNVEV (reference sequence). CDR3 coding DNA: TGTGCCAGCACCCCGAAGGTGGGGACTGAAGCTTTCTTT. Residues: CASTPKVGTEAFF.

This chain uses TRBV7-2 with TRBJ2-7, with D tentatively TRBD2 (6 bases). Germline V gene lookup returns CDR1 SGHTA and CDR2 FQGNSA. The CDR3 extends over 18 amino acids. V lost 5 bases and J 7 bases, leaving 30 bases between the germline ends. CDR3 nucleotide sequence: TGTGCCAGCAGCCCGACGCGAAAACTAGCAGCCAGATACTGGGAGCAGTACTTC. Its protein product is CASSPTRKLAARYWEQYF.

This rearrangement joins TRBV7-6 to TRBJ2-7, with 13 bases identical to TRBD2. The CDR3 sequence is 15 residues long. Unmatched junction bases numbered 3, after V lost 5 bases and J lost 2 bases. Germline V gene data show CDR1 as SGHVS and CDR2 as FNYEAQ. CDR3 DNA sequence: TGTGCCAGCAGCAGGACTAGCGGGGGACCCTACGAGCAGTACTTC. It codes for CASSRTSGGPYEQYF.

The genes are TRBV4-1 and TRBJ2-5; D is possibly TRBD2 (6 bases). Germline CDR1 MGHRA, CDR2 YSYEKL. The V end lost 0 bases, the J end lost 4 bases, and 9 bases lay between the germline ends. The CDR3 has 14 amino acids. CDR3 region: CASSQDRRGETQYF. In DNA form, the CDR3 reads TGCGCCAGCAGCCAAGATCGGCGGGGAGAGACCCAGTACTTC.

The J gene is TRBJ2-2, the V gene TRBV2; D is undetermined. The ends were cut back, 6 bases at V and 2 bases at J, with 10 bases in the middle. CDR3 length equals 14 residues. Looked up from germline, CDR1 is SNHLY and CDR2 is FYNNEI. CDR3 nucleotide sequence: TGTGCCAGCAGATCGAGCTATAACACCGGGGAGCTGTTTTTT. Its translation: CASRSSYNTGELFF.

The genes are TRBV27 and TRBJ1-2, with D possibly being TRBD1 (6 bases). CDR1 is MNHEY and CDR2 is SMNVEV in the germline V gene (reference sequence). This CDR3 is built from 16 residues. The ends were cut back, 6 bases at V and 5 bases at J, with 22 bases in the middle. CDR3 loop: CASRPLQGPAGYGYTF. CDR3 coding DNA: TGTGCCAGCAGGCCCCTACAGGGACCGGCTGGGTATGGCTACACCTTC.

This clone was counted once. The CDR3 bases are TGCGCCAGCAGTGAGTCGACTAGCGGTCCTAGCACAGATACGCAGTATTTT. Translated: CASSESTSGPSTDTQYF. The chain couples TRBV10-2 to TRBJ2-3, with 9 nucleotides matching TRBD2. This CDR3 is 17 amino acids long. Germline V gene lookup returns CDR1 WSHSY and CDR2 SAAADI. The V segment lost 0 bases and the J segment 0 bases; nucleotides outside the gene matches: 4.

The gene calls are TRBV21-1 and TRBJ2-7; the table's D gene call, TRBD2, was not cross checked with the DNA. TRBV21-1 is a pseudogene. The CDR3 totals 17 residues. CDR3 in DNA: TGTGCCAGCAGCAAGCGGGGACTAGCGGGAGGGATCTACGAGCAGTACTTC. As protein: CASSKRGLAGGIYEQYF.

CDR3 DNA: TGTGCCAGCAGTCTTCGGCGACTAGCACAGCAGTACTTC. It encodes CASSLRRLAQQYF. This chain uses TRBV28 with TRBJ2-7; 7 nucleotides align to TRBD2. Trimming cost V 5 bases and J 8 bases; bases outside gene matches: 9. Germline assignment: CDR1 MDHEN and CDR2 SYDVKM. CDR3 length: 13 amino acids.

The chain uses TRBV30 and TRBJ2-3; TRBD2 matches at 9 bases. Trimming cost V 4 bases and J 8 bases; bases outside gene matches: 4. CDR1 and CDR2 (germline): GTSNPN, SVGIG (reference sequence). The CDR3 consists of 12 residues. Here the CDR3 DNA reads TGTGCCTGGACTAGCGGGGTGGGTACGCAGTATTTT. It is translated as CAWTSGVGTQYF.

The rearrangement joins TRBV4-1 to TRBJ2-1, with TRBD2 identical over 8 bases. Germline CDR1 is MGHRA and CDR2 is YSYEKL. This CDR3 spans 15 amino acids. The junction had 6 bases not matched to a gene; V was cut back by 0 bases and J by 8 bases. This chain's CDR3 is CASSQESPLADEQFF. Here the CDR3 DNA reads TGCGCCAGCAGCCAAGAATCGCCACTAGCGGATGAGCAGTTCTTC.

The chain is built from TRBV10-1 and TRBJ2-4; 7 bases are shared with TRBD2. V lost 1 base and J lost 0; bases outside the gene matches: 6. The CDR3 covers 17 residues. CDR1 and CDR2 (germline): WNHNN, SYGVQD (reference sequence). The DNA for the CDR3 is TGCGCCAGCAGTGAGTTTCCAGCGGGGAGAGCCAAAAACATTCAGTACTTC. It encodes CASSEFPAGRAKNIQYF.

This sequence joins TRBV5-1 and TRBJ1-3, with a weak D call TRBD1 (5 bases). The ends were cut back, 2 bases at V and 0 bases at J, with 12 bases in the middle. Per the germline V gene, CDR1 is SGHRS and CDR2 is YFSETQ. CDR3 size: 16 residues. The CDR3 bases are TGCGCCAGCAGCTTTGGGGCCGGGGCCTCTGGAAACACCATATATTTT. It yields the protein CASSFGAGASGNTIYF.

The rearrangement joins TRBV28 to TRBJ1-2; D remains ambiguous. This CDR3 spans 14 amino acids. V lost 5 bases to trimming and J lost 2 bases, with 12 bases between them. The V gene's germline CDR1 is MDHEN and CDR2 SYDVKM. The CDR3 DNA reads TGTGCCAGCAGTCCCGGGAGGCGAAACTATGGCTACACCTTC. Translation: CASSPGRRNYGYTF.

This clone appeared a single time. The V gene is TRBV28, the J gene TRBJ2-5, with 9 bases aligning to TRBD2. CDR3 length: 15 residues. The germline CDR1 and CDR2 sequences are MDHEN and SYDVKM. The trim removed 2 bases at V and 7 bases at J, leaving 8 bases unmatched. For the CDR3, the DNA is TGTGCCAGCAGTTTAGCCGGGACTAGCCTTGGGACCCAGTACTTC. Translated: CASSLAGTSLGTQYF. Full variable domain (remainder filled in from reference TRBV28 and TRBJ2-5): DVKVTQSSRYLVKRTGEKVFLECVQDMDHENMFWYRQDPGLGLRLIYFSYDVKMKEKGDIPEGYSVSREKKERFSLILESASTNQTSMYLCASSLAGTSLGTQYFGPGTRLLVL.

The chain joins TRBV14 to TRBJ2-1; tentative D call: TRBD2 (6 bases). Germline V gene lookup returns CDR1 SGHDN and CDR2 FVKESK. V was trimmed by 1 base and J by 9 bases, leaving 7 bases between them. This CDR3 comprises 12 residues. CDR3 sequence (DNA): TGTGCCAGCAGCCAAGGGAGGGCTGAGCAGTTCTTC. Its protein is CASSQGRAEQFF.

This clone was seen once. This sequence joins TRBV4-1 and TRBJ2-2; the match to TRBD2 covers 9 bases. CDR3 length: 17 amino acids. From germline, CDR1 is MGHRA and CDR2 YSYEKL. Unmatched junction bases numbered 4, after V lost 2 bases and J lost 0 bases. The CDR3: CASSQLRLAANTGELFF. The CDR3 DNA reads TGCGCCAGCAGCCAACTTAGACTAGCGGCGAACACCGGGGAGCTGTTTTTT.

The rearrangement uses TRBV5-1 and TRBJ1-1; 8 bases are shared with TRBD1. CDR1 SGHRS and CDR2 YFSETQ come from the germline V gene. J was trimmed by 1 base and V by 4 bases; bases with no gene match: 3. The CDR3 totals 14 residues. In DNA, the CDR3 is TGCGCCAGCAGCATACAGGGGGAGAACACTGAAGCTTTCTTT. It encodes CASSIQGENTEAFF.

The rearrangement joins TRBV19 to TRBJ1-4; a possible D gene is TRBD1 (6 bases). From germline, CDR1 is LNHDA and CDR2 SQIVND (reference sequence). This CDR3 has 16 amino acids. Trimming took off 5 bases at V and 0 bases at J, with 13 bases between the two ends. CDR3 sequence reads: CASSPGTFATNEKLFF. The CDR3, as DNA: TGTGCCAGTAGTCCCGGGACATTTGCAACTAATGAAAAACTGTTTTTT.